The subject of this entry is one TCR beta chain. The data originate from a study of blood T cell repertoires in COVID-19. Sequenced by immunoSEQ multiplex PCR; TCRdb stores in-frame clones only, minus some. Counted here are some 410,000 clones, over 75% occurring once; the ten biggest clones make up over 0.9%. The germline V gene has CDR1 MNHEY and CDR2 SVGAGI. Trimming took 7 bases from V and 1 from J, leaving 10 bases between them. This CDR3 spans 13 amino acids. This chain joins TRBV6-5 and TRBJ1-1, with D possibly matching TRBD1 (5 bases). This TCR was recovered from a woman in her twenties or thirties with acute COVID-19. The sample comprised PBMCs or T cells enriched from blood (not recorded which). The CDR3 is CASKRGTNTEAFF. The CDR3 DNA follows: TGTGCCAGCAAGCGGGGGACGAACACTGAAGCTTTCTTT.